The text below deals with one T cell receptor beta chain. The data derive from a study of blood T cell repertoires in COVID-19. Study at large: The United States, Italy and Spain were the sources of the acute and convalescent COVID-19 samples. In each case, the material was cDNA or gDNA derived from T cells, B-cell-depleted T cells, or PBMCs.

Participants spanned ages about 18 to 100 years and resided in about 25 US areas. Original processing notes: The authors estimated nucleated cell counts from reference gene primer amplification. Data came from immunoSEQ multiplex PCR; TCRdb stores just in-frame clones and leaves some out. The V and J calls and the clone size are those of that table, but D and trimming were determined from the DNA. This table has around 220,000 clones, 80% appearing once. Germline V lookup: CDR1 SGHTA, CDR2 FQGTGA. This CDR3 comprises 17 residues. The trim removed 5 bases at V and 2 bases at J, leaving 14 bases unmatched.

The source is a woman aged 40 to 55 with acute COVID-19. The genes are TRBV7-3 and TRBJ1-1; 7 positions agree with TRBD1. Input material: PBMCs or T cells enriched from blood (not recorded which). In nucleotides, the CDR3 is TGTGCCAGCAGCCTAGGGGTTGTCGACAGGGCAAACACTGAAGCTTTCTTT. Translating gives CASSLGVVDRANTEAFF.